This T cell receptor (beta chain) was identified during a study of CD8+ T cells in alopecia areata. Extraction of RNA preceded its reverse transcription into cDNA, which served as the sequencing template. Method: immunoSEQ multiplex PCR; TCRdb's copy keeps in-frame clones and lacks some. In the table there are 200,000 to 250,000 clones, less than 65% of which are singletons. CDR3 length equals 15 residues. The V gene lost 3 bases and the J gene lost 1 base, with 10 bases spanning the gap. CDR1 and CDR2 (germline): MNHEY, SMNVEV (reference sequence). As to treatment: oral pan-JAK inhibitor, 5-10 mg twice daily.

The chain recombines TRBV27 with TRBJ1-5; a possible D gene is TRBD1 (5 bases). This receptor was taken from a human donor with alopecia areata. Sample: CD4+ T cells sorted from blood, taken at week 4, from a patient treated with tofacitinib. This CDR3 reads CASSLRGDSNQPQHF. CDR3 sequence (DNA): TGTGCCAGCAGTTTGCGGGGGGACAGCAATCAGCCCCAGCATTTT.